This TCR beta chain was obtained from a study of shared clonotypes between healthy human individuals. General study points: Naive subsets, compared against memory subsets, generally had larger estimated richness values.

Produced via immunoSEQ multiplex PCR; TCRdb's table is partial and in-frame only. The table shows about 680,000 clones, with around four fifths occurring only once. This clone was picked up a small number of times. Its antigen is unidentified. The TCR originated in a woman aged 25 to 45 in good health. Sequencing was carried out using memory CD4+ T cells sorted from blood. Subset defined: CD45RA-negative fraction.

The CDR3 is CASKTWTGGEPNTEAFF. CDR3 nucleotides: TGTGCCAGCAAAACTTGGACAGGGGGCGAACCGAACACTGAAGCTTTCTTT. The chain combines TRBV27 with TRBJ1-1; 11 bases are a match to TRBD1. CDR1 and CDR2 (germline): MNHEY, SMNVEV (reference sequence). The CDR3 runs 17 residues. The trim removed 7 bases at V and 1 base at J, leaving 11 bases unmatched.